The 18 T cell receptor beta chains below were found in one sample sequenced in a study of chemoradiotherapy in HPV16-positive cancers. The method was immunoSEQ multiplex PCR; TCRdb's version includes in-frame clones alone and lacks a portion of them. This sample yields around 40,000 clones, of which roughly three quarters are seen a single time; about 5% belongs to the top ten. Source: blood, taken from a patient who underwent chemoradiotherapy. These receptor sequences come from a human donor with HPV-associated anogenital cancer.

The genes are TRBV27 and TRBJ2-7; 8 nucleotides align to TRBD1. The ends lost 7 bases at V and 2 bases at J; junction bases unmatched: 10. Germline V gene sequence: CDR1 MNHEY, CDR2 SMNVEV (reference sequence). The CDR3 runs to 15 residues. The CDR3 sequence is CASTLRTGYPYEQYF. The CDR3 nucleotides read TGTGCCAGCACCCTTCGGACAGGGTACCCCTACGAGCAGTACTTC.

V and J are TRBV7-9 and TRBJ2-5; 7 bases are a match to TRBD1. The J call may be wrong; the DNA end is better matched by TRBJ2-7. This CDR3 has 13 residues. Germline CDR1 SEHNR, CDR2 FQNEAQ (reference sequence). CDR3 DNA sequence: TGTGCCAGCACCACTTATCAGGGGGTCGAGCAGTACTTC. Its protein product is CASTTYQGVEQYF.

This rearrangement joins TRBV13 to TRBJ1-6, with 7 bases matching TRBD1. Germline lookup yields CDR1 PRHDT and CDR2 FYEKMQ (reference sequence). This CDR3 region has 18 residues. The junction had 17 bases not matched to a gene; V was cut back by 6 bases and J by 6 bases. The CDR3 region is CASRQTGREGFRNSPLHF. CDR3 nucleotides: TGTGCCAGCAGACAGACAGGGAGGGAGGGATTTCGTAATTCACCCCTCCACTTT.

This chain uses TRBV11-2 with TRBJ2-7, with 10 bases that match TRBD1. V was clipped by 5 bases and J by 6 bases; unmatched bases: 7. The germline V gene encodes CDR1 SGHAT and CDR2 FQNNGV. This CDR3 is built from 14 residues. The CDR3 nucleotides read TGTGCCAGCAGCCGCGACAGGGGGCGAGCCGAGCAGTACTTC. Protein sequence: CASSRDRGRAEQYF.

The J gene is TRBJ2-1, the V gene TRBV7-2; TRBD2 matches 7 bases. The ends lost 4 bases at V and 0 bases at J; junction bases unmatched: 15. The germline gives CDR1 SGHTA, CDR2 FQGNSA. This CDR3 has 19 amino acids. As DNA, the CDR3 is TGTGCCAGCAGCTCGGGACGGGGCGGGGGTCCCAGCTCCTACAATGAGCAGTTCTTC. This translates into CASSSGRGGGPSSYNEQFF.

J is TRBJ2-7 and V is TRBV18, with 8 bases lining up with TRBD1. V was clipped by 0 bases and J by 7 bases; unmatched bases: 8. CDR1 is KGHSH and CDR2 is LQKENI in the germline V gene. The CDR3 covers 15 residues. The CDR3 is CASSPPTGATGEQYF. DNA for the CDR3: TGTGCCAGCTCACCACCGACAGGGGCCACAGGGGAGCAGTACTTC.

The gene calls are TRBV7-6 and TRBJ2-1, with TRBD2 matching over 8 bases. Germline V gene sequence: CDR1 SGHVS, CDR2 FNYEAQ. This CDR3 has 15 residues. The V segment lost 5 bases and the J segment 3 bases; nucleotides outside the gene matches: 6. The CDR3 DNA follows: TGTGCCAGCAGCACTGTTGCGGGGGGCTACAATGAGCAGTTCTTC. Translation: CASSTVAGGYNEQFF.

The chain carries TRBV6-5 and TRBJ1-6; 8 bases map to TRBD1. In germline, CDR1 is MNHEY, CDR2 SVGAGI. The CDR3 covers 15 residues. J gave up 7 bases and V 4 bases, and 6 bases lay outside the gene matches. Here the CDR3 reads CASSSLGTGNSPLHF. The CDR3 DNA reads as TGTGCCAGCAGTTCTCTCGGGACAGGAAATTCACCCCTCCACTTT.

The CDR3 region has the DNA TGTGCCAGCAGCGGCCTTCTATCTTTCGGAGCTTTCTTT. Protein: CASSGLLSFGAFF. The chain uses TRBV2 and TRBJ1-1; no definite D call. V lost 6 bases, J lost 10 bases, and 18 bases lay in between. The CDR3 contains 13 residues. Germline V lookup: CDR1 SNHLY, CDR2 FYNNEI.

This chain connects TRBV19 to TRBJ1-1; 9 bases align to TRBD1. The germline gives CDR1 LNHDA, CDR2 SQIVND (reference sequence). The CDR3 contains 16 residues. With V trimmed by 1 base and J by 6 bases, 9 bases remained unmatched. The CDR3 nucleotides are TGTGCCAGTAGTATAGGCACAGGGGGCTCGAGGGCTGAAGCTTTCTTT. Translation: CASSIGTGGSRAEAFF.

This clone was counted a single time. The chain combines TRBV19 with TRBJ1-4; 7 bases align to TRBD1. V was clipped by 2 bases and J by 0 bases; unmatched bases: 6. The germline gives CDR1 LNHDA, CDR2 SQIVND (reference sequence). This CDR3 region has 17 residues. The CDR3: CASSIIGGASTNEKLFF. In DNA, the CDR3 is TGTGCCAGTAGTATAATAGGGGGCGCTTCAACTAATGAAAAACTGTTTTTT.

The V gene is TRBV7-2, the J gene TRBJ1-4, with 7 bases identical to TRBD1. This CDR3 contains 15 residues. Trimming took 5 bases from V and 6 from J; bases not matched to a gene: 9. The germline V gene encodes CDR1 SGHTA and CDR2 FQGNSA. The CDR3 protein is CASSPRGQPYEKLFF. CDR3 in DNA: TGTGCCAGCAGCCCGAGGGGACAGCCATATGAAAAACTGTTTTTT.

The chain combines TRBV7-8 with TRBJ1-2; 10 bases match TRBD1. Per germline, CDR1 SGHVS and CDR2 FQNEAQ. V gave up 7 bases and J gave up 2 bases; unmatched junction bases: 4. The CDR3 extends over 14 amino acids. The CDR3 DNA is TGTGCCAGCAACACGGGACAGGGGAACTATGGCTACACCTTC. It is translated as CASNTGQGNYGYTF.

V is TRBV11-2 and J is TRBJ2-2, with D hard to call. The germline V gene has CDR1 SGHAT and CDR2 FQNNGV. There are 14 residues in the CDR3. With 2 bases removed from V and 2 bases from J, the gap between germline ends came to 6 bases. The CDR3 region is CASSLRHNTGELFF. The CDR3 nucleotides are TGTGCCAGCAGCTTAAGACATAACACCGGGGAGCTGTTTTTT.

This chain links TRBV18 with TRBJ2-2; D remains unclear. This CDR3 has 13 residues. The germline V gene has CDR1 KGHSH and CDR2 LQKENI. V gave up 2 bases and J gave up 6 bases, with 7 bases separating them. The CDR3 protein is CASSPLLAGELFF. CDR3 DNA: TGTGCCAGCTCACCATTGTTAGCCGGGGAGCTGTTTTTT.

The chain employs TRBV4-1 and TRBJ1-4; tentative D call: TRBD1 (5 bases). Trimming removed 0 bases from V and 5 bases from J, with 7 bases in between. Germline CDR1 is MGHRA and CDR2 is YSYEKL. This CDR3 region has 14 residues. CDR3 protein: CASSQEQANEKLFF. For the CDR3, the DNA is TGCGCCAGCAGCCAAGAACAGGCGAATGAAAAACTGTTTTTT.

This clone turned up a few times. The V call is TRBV15, the J call TRBJ1-2, with 8 bases matching TRBD1. V dropped 3 bases and J dropped 5; count of bases not matched to a gene: 8. Germline V lookup: CDR1 LNHNV, CDR2 YYDKDF (reference sequence). This CDR3 is built from 15 residues. The CDR3 bases are TGTGCCACCAGCAGGGATGGACAGGGAGATTATGGCTACACCTTC. This codes for CATSRDGQGDYGYTF.

The CDR3 DNA is TGTGCCTTCCAACAGGGAAACTATGGCTACACCTTC. Its protein product is CAFQQGNYGYTF. The chain links TRBV30 to TRBJ1-2; possible D gene TRBD1, 6 bases. The CDR3 extends over 12 amino acids. V was cut by 7 bases and J by 2 bases, with 11 bases left in between. Looked up from germline, CDR1 is GTSNPN and CDR2 is SVGIG (reference sequence).